The 8 T cell receptor beta chains below all came from one sample that was sequenced in a study of response to subunit inactivated influenza vaccine. TCRdb reprocessed the RT-PCR reads with MiXCR, giving one entry per CDR3 protein. The sample contains 400,000 to 650,000 distinct CDR3 sequences, approximately 7.3% of which appear only once. This specimen was PBMCs from blood, taken around 25 months after vaccination. The receptors here all came from a man aged 45-69 years who received an inactivated influenza vaccine.

The V and J genes are TRBV15 and TRBJ2-3; the match to TRBD1 covers 7 bases. The CDR3 sequence is 15 residues long. Germline CDR1 reads LNHNV; CDR2 reads YYDKDF (reference sequence). Germline trimming cut 0 bases from V and 1 base from J; bases unmatched to any gene: 1. The CDR3 nucleotides are TGTGCCACCAGCAGAGATGGGACAGGCACAGATACGCAGTATTTT. Translated: CATSRDGTGTDTQYF. Supplemented by reference TRBV15 and TRBJ2-3, the full variable domain reads DAMVIQNPRYQVTQFGKPVTLSCSQTLNHNVMYWYQQKSSQAPKLLFHYYDKDFNNEADTPDNFQSRRPNTSFCFLDIRSPGLGDTAMYLCATSRDGTGTDTQYFGPGTRLTVL.

The rearrangement uses TRBV14 and TRBJ2-3, with 9 positions matching TRBD1. The CDR3 sequence is 16 residues long. Trimming removed 1 base from V and 4 bases from J; junction bases left unmatched: 6. Germline V gene sequence: CDR1 SGHDN, CDR2 FVKESK. The CDR3 sequence: CASSQADRGFADTQYF. CDR3 DNA sequence: TGTGCCAGCAGCCAAGCGGACAGGGGTTTTGCAGATACGCAGTATTTT.

This clonotype was detected a few times. As DNA, the CDR3 is TGTGCCAGCAGTTTAGGAGGCGGGAGGGTTACAGATACGCAGTATTTT. As protein: CASSLGGGRVTDTQYF. The chain uses TRBV12-3 or TRBV12-4 and TRBJ2-3; 9 nucleotides line up with TRBD2. This CDR3 region has 16 residues. V lost 1 base and J lost 3; bases outside the gene matches: 5.

This clonotype was detected many times. The chain employs TRBV27 and TRBJ2-7; 9 bases line up with TRBD2. The V and J ends lost 8 bases and 6 bases, in that order; junction bases with no gene match: 2. CDR1 is MNHEY, CDR2 SMNVEV, per germline (reference sequence). The CDR3 extends over 11 amino acids. CDR3 loop: CASLSGSEQYF. The CDR3 nucleotides read TGTGCCAGCCTTAGCGGGAGCGAGCAGTACTTC.

This clonotype was counted only a few times. This sequence joins TRBV28 and TRBJ2-4, with a tentative D call TRBD2 (5 bases). This CDR3 contains 17 residues. Trimming removed 3 bases at V and 0 bases at J, with 15 bases between. Germline V gene data show CDR1 as MDHEN and CDR2 as SYDVKM. The CDR3 here is CASSLPLVGVAKNIQYF. The DNA of the CDR3 is TGTGCCAGCAGTTTGCCCTTGGTGGGAGTAGCCAAAAACATTCAGTACTTC.

This clonotype was found many times. This chain joins TRBV14 and TRBJ1-1, with a possible D match to TRBD1 (6 bases). Germline V CDR1 and CDR2: SGHDN, FVKESK. There are 13 residues in the CDR3. Between the trimmed V and J ends, which lost 4 bases and 6 bases, there was a span of 12 bases. Here the CDR3 DNA reads TGTGCCAGCAGCCCTCGTCGACAGGCTGAAGCTTTCTTT. Residues: CASSPRRQAEAFF.

This chain links TRBV6-1 with TRBJ2-2, with 7 bases identical to TRBD1. The CDR3 consists of 15 residues. J gave up 1 base and V 6 bases, and 5 bases lay outside the gene matches. Germline lookup yields CDR1 MNHNS and CDR2 SASEGT. This CDR3 reads CASSWTGGNTGELFF. The CDR3 nucleotides are TGTGCCAGCAGCTGGACAGGTGGGAACACCGGGGAGCTGTTTTTT.

This clonotype was detected a few times. This chain connects TRBV27 to TRBJ2-5; TRBD1 agrees at 10 bases. This CDR3 spans 14 amino acids. Germline V CDR1 and CDR2: MNHEY, SMNVEV (reference sequence). The V segment lost 6 bases and the J segment 5 bases; nucleotides outside the gene matches: 6. DNA of the CDR3: TGTGCCAGCAGACGACAGGGGGCGGGTGAGACCCAGTACTTC. Residues: CASRRQGAGETQYF.